The 9 T cell receptor beta chains in this list originate from one sample, sequenced in a study of OX40 agonist ivuxolimab in advanced cancers. Profiling relied on immunoSEQ multiplex PCR, and the TCRdb table lists in-frame clones only, not all of them. The table includes about 74,000 clones, around 90% detected once. This specimen was CD4+ or CD8+ T cells sorted from blood, taken in a trial of the OX40 agonist ivuxolimab. These receptors were taken from an adult with an advanced solid tumor such as melanoma, head and neck, liver or kidney cancer.

The V gene is TRBV4-1, the J gene TRBJ2-7; D call uncertain. The V and J ends lost 4 bases and 2 bases respectively, with 9 bases between them. Looked up from germline, CDR1 is MGHRA and CDR2 is YSYEKL. The CDR3 spans 13 residues. The CDR3 loop is CASSLRLAYEQYF. CDR3 DNA: TGCGCCAGCAGCCTACGGTTAGCCTACGAGCAGTACTTC.

This clone was detected only a few times. This rearrangement joins TRBV7-9 to TRBJ2-3; the D gene is possibly TRBD1 (5 bases). The CDR3 loop spans 14 amino acids. V lost 2 bases to trimming and J lost 4 bases, with 10 bases between them. Germline CDR1 is SEHNR and CDR2 is FQNEAQ (reference sequence). CDR3 sequence reads: CASSLRQGPDTQYF. As DNA, the CDR3 is TGTGCCAGCAGCTTAAGGCAGGGCCCAGATACGCAGTATTTT.

V usage is TRBV6-6 and J usage is TRBJ1-5; no definite D call. V dropped 7 bases and J dropped 0 bases, with 10 bases sitting between them. CDR1 MNHNY and CDR2 SVGAGI come from the germline V gene (reference sequence). The CDR3 is 14 amino acids. Here the CDR3 reads CASKELNSNQPQHF. CDR3 coding DNA: TGTGCCAGCAAGGAGCTAAATAGCAATCAGCCCCAGCATTTT.

This clone was detected once. V and J are TRBV23-1 and TRBJ2-1; D call uncertain. TRBV23-1 has ORF status, its function being uncertain. The CDR3 consists of 15 residues. Trimming shortened V by 0 bases and J by 2 bases, and 8 bases separated the two germline ends. DNA for the CDR3: TGCGCCAGCAGTCAATCCGACCATGCCTACAATGAGCAGTTCTTC. It codes for CASSQSDHAYNEQFF.

The chain has TRBV4-1 and TRBJ2-3; D unclear. The V and J ends lost 1 base and 2 bases respectively, with 7 bases between them. Germline CDR1 and CDR2: MGHRA and YSYEKL. CDR3 length: 14 amino acids. DNA for the CDR3: TGCGCCAGCAGCCAAGGACTGAACACAGATACGCAGTATTTT. Translated, it gives CASSQGLNTDTQYF.

The V call is TRBV11-3, the J call TRBJ2-1; TRBD2 matches at 14 bases. This CDR3 spans 19 amino acids. J was trimmed by 3 bases and V by 1 base; bases with no gene match: 8. Germline CDR1 is SGHNT and CDR2 is YENEEA. CDR3: CASSLGPGLAGEIYNEQFF. The CDR3 DNA reads TGTGCCAGCAGCTTAGGGCCGGGACTAGCGGGAGAAATCTACAATGAGCAGTTCTTC.

The chain couples TRBV29-1 to TRBJ2-7; D unresolved. Germline CDR1 SQVTM, CDR2 ANQGSEA. There are 11 residues in the CDR3. Trimming cost V 4 bases and J 0 bases, with 4 bases left between them. The CDR3 is CSVGTSYEQYF. The CDR3 region has the DNA TGCAGCGTTGGAACCTCCTACGAGCAGTACTTC.

The chain employs TRBV11-2 and TRBJ1-2, with D perhaps matching TRBD1 (5 bases). V was clipped by 2 bases and J by 2 bases, with 12 bases between them. The CDR3 consists of 15 residues. Per germline, CDR1 SGHAT and CDR2 FQNNGV. The CDR3 DNA is TGTGCCAGCAGCTTACACAGTGGGACCAACTATGGCTACACCTTC. This gives the protein CASSLHSGTNYGYTF.

The J gene is TRBJ2-3, the V gene TRBV27; D is unresolved. Germline CDR1 and CDR2: MNHEY and SMNVEV (reference sequence). The V end lost 5 bases, the J end lost 0 bases, and 6 bases lay between the germline ends. The CDR3 sequence is 13 residues long. CDR3 loop: CASSTSSTDTQYF. The CDR3 DNA sequence: TGTGCCAGCAGTACCTCTAGCACAGATACGCAGTATTTT.